A selection of T cell receptor beta chains follows, all from one sample in a study of T cell changes during pregnancy in multiple sclerosis. The method was immunoSEQ multiplex PCR; TCRdb's version includes in-frame clones alone and lacks a portion of them. The top ten clones hold about 0.9% of a sample with more than 85,000 clones, around 92% of them seen once. The sequencing here drew on peripheral blood, taken before pregnancy. The source of these receptors is a female donor with multiple sclerosis, enrolled in a pregnancy study. Each CDR3 is given with its conserved first and last residue. Clone size is shown for a subset of rows, as once, few, many or a class of expanded clone.

>TRBV7-9|-|TRBJ2-5
CASSLGFRGYQETQYF
>TRBV10-3|once|TRBJ1-2
CAIKRGASGYTF
>TRBV5-1|-|TRBJ2-1
CASSGSGSDEQFF
>TRBV2|-|TRBJ1-2
CASSYGQGDGYTF
>TRBV5-1|once|TRBJ2-2
CASSLGTSGSTGELFF
>TRBV30|-|TRBJ1-2
CAWTGDSYYGYTF
>TRBV19|-|TRBJ2-1
CASSTALWDRAQLRRNNEQFF
>TRBV4-1|-|TRBJ2-1
CASSRDLGQTYNEQFF
>TRBV5-1|-|TRBJ1-2
CASRAGVGYTF
>TRBV5-1|-|TRBJ2-7
CASSPGEGPGEQYF
>TRBV6-1|-|TRBJ2-1
CASSERTSGYYNEQFF
>TRBV5-1|-|TRBJ1-3
CASSLSGLQFGNTIYF
>TRBV30|-|TRBJ2-7
CAWREGGKPPYEQYF
>TRBV2|-|TRBJ2-7
CASKQGATGHGQYF
>TRBV13|few|TRBJ2-7
CASSFPEGRDSKTYEQYF
>TRBV7-2|-|TRBJ2-3
CASSLGAIYTQYF
>TRBV7-9|-|TRBJ1-2
CASSPAVAWGYTF
>TRBV25-1|-|TRBJ1-1
CASSVLDRGSPEAFF
>TRBV9|-|TRBJ2-7
CASSVFAGGPYEQYF
>TRBV29-1|-|TRBJ1-2
CSVTGGLREANYGYTF
>TRBV28|once|TRBJ2-7
CASSLAGTGGLEQYF
>TRBV19|-|TRBJ2-6
CASSMFTSGSTVLTF
>TRBV6-1|-|TRBJ1-3
CASSTREFSGNTIYF
>TRBV30|-|TRBJ1-1
CAWEVSRVRTEAFF
>TRBV5-1|few|TRBJ2-3
CASSLDPSGGGADTQYF
>TRBV9|-|TRBJ1-2
CASSGGGQGMGYTF
>TRBV27|-|TRBJ2-7
CASSKPGQSYEQYF
>TRBV27|-|TRBJ1-5
CASRKQGAPYSNQPQHF
>TRBV7-3|-|TRBJ2-5
CASSQRAQGKQETQYF
>TRBV10-3|-|TRBJ1-1
CAISETGVQGTEAFF
>TRBV2|-|TRBJ2-7
CASRPSGPSDEQYF
>TRBV5-4|-|TRBJ2-1
CASSSQLAGGGNEQFF
>TRBV27|-|TRBJ2-5
CASRIAGGYQETQYF
>TRBV7-5|-|TRBJ1-5
CVRSPRRLVNQPQHF
>TRBV6-6|-|TRBJ2-7
CASSAEGSGNLEQYF
>TRBV30|-|TRBJ1-2
CAWALGTDNYGYTF
>TRBV27|once|TRBJ2-7
CASSRSRWLSYEQYF
>TRBV30|-|TRBJ1-2
CAWSDRGGYGYTF
>TRBV5-4|once|TRBJ2-7
CASSLLAGSSYEQYF
>TRBV19|-|TRBJ2-7
CARGPGVARYYEQYF
>TRBV10-3|-|TRBJ2-7
CAISGTGKSYEQYF
>TRBV2|-|TRBJ2-1
CASRGTGADNEQFF
>TRBV7-9|-|TRBJ2-1
CASSPRLAGGNNEQFF
>TRBV6-4|once|TRBJ2-1
CASRRASGIYNEQFF
>TRBV28|-|TRBJ2-7
CASSLFRGGYEQYF
>TRBV7-2|few|TRBJ1-2
CASSSVDRGQRGYTF
>TRBV2|-|TRBJ1-5
CASSDPRGNQPQHF
>TRBV27|-|TRBJ2-1
CASSSRKTPDNEQFF
>TRBV4-1|-|TRBJ2-3
CASSQDTTVTSTDTQYF
>TRBV6-1|-|TRBJ1-5
CASSEAGGANQPQHF
>TRBV7-2|-|TRBJ2-2
CASSSVAGPTGELFF
>TRBV11-3|-|TRBJ1-3
CASSLDGDTIYF
>TRBV29-1|-|TRBJ2-1
CSVRGTSGNEQFF
>TRBV6-5|-|TRBJ2-7
CASSYDVRHEQYF
>TRBV6-1|-|TRBJ2-3
CASSGLAGGLALTDTQYF
>TRBV7-6|-|TRBJ2-7
CASSLLAGYEQYF
>TRBV7-7|-|TRBJ2-7
CASSLTGDYEQYF
>TRBV19|-|TRBJ2-5
CASSISRETQYF
>TRBV18|-|TRBJ1-4
CASSRPVDEKLFF
>TRBV30|-|TRBJ2-1
CAWSQTSGRANEQFF